One and the same sample provided the 14 T cell receptor beta chains below, sequenced in a study of T cells in Graves' hyperthyroidism and ophthalmopathy. It was RNA transcripts that yielded the amplified TCR beta CDR3 regions. The primer set for the first-round RT-PCR of the TCR CDR3 was HTBI. TCRdb reprocessed the multiplex PCR reads with MiXCR, giving one entry per CDR3 protein. The top ten hold less than 9% of the sample, which has nearly 600,000 distinct CDR3 sequences, approximately 14% seen once. Sequenced material: blood. All receptors come from a woman under 30 with Graves' ophthalmopathy.

CDR3 in DNA: TGTGCCAGCAGTTTCGAGGGGGCGTCCGGAAACACCATATATTTT. Its translation is CASSFEGASGNTIYF. The J gene is TRBJ1-3, the V gene TRBV27, with 7 nucleotides matching TRBD1. The germline gives CDR1 MNHEY, CDR2 SMNVEV (reference sequence). Trimming took 3 bases from V and 4 from J; bases not matched to a gene: 6. The CDR3 contains 15 residues.

This sequence joins TRBV13 and TRBJ1-1, with D perhaps matching TRBD1 (6 bases). Germline V gene data show CDR1 as PRHDT and CDR2 as FYEKMQ (reference sequence). The length of the CDR3 is 17 residues. Trimming pared 5 bases from V and 3 bases from J, leaving 22 bases between. In DNA form, the CDR3 reads TGTGCCAGCAGCGGGTATGGGTGGCAGGGGATGCACACTGAAGCTTTCTTT. The encoded protein is CASSGYGWQGMHTEAFF.

A few counts support this clonotype. The chain is built from TRBV5-1 and TRBJ1-4; D might be TRBD1 (5 bases). V dropped 3 bases and J dropped 7 bases, with 19 bases sitting between them. The CDR3 is 16 amino acids. Germline V gene data show CDR1 as SGHRS and CDR2 as YFSETQ. The CDR3 loop reads CASSSLAGQGGEKLFF. CDR3 coding DNA: TGCGCCAGCAGCTCCCTAGCGGGTCAGGGAGGTGAAAAACTGTTTTTT.

This clonotype was seen repeatedly, ten times or more. V and J are TRBV12-3 or TRBV12-4 and TRBJ1-1; TRBD1 matches at 8 bases. CDR3 length: 18 amino acids. After removal of 6 bases from V and 3 bases from J, the junction contained 18 bases not matched to a gene. CDR3 nucleotide sequence: TGTGCCAGCAGCTTCCTACCTATCAGGGGGCAGATCGACACTGAAGCTTTCTTT. Translating gives CASSFLPIRGQIDTEAFF.

This clonotype showed up many times. The chain carries TRBV10-3 and TRBJ2-2; 7 bases agree with TRBD1. CDR1 is ENHRY and CDR2 is SYGVKD in the germline V gene. V lost 5 bases to trimming and J lost 3 bases; unmatched junction nucleotides: 6. The CDR3 has 15 residues. The CDR3 loop reads CAISNLGQHTGELFF. Written as DNA, the CDR3 is TGTGCCATCAGTAACTTGGGACAGCACACCGGGGAGCTGTTTTTT.

The chain carries TRBV15 and TRBJ2-2, with 8 bases identical to TRBD1. Germline CDR1 is LNHNV and CDR2 is YYDKDF (reference sequence). V was pared by 0 bases and J by 3 bases, with 6 bases of the junction left unmatched. The length of the CDR3 is 17 residues. This chain's CDR3 is CATSRDWTGSYTGELFF. The CDR3 coding sequence is TGTGCCACCAGCAGAGATTGGACAGGGAGTTACACCGGGGAGCTGTTTTTT.

This clonotype was observed at least ten times. This chain links TRBV20-1 with TRBJ2-1; TRBD2 matches 13 bases. Germline loops: CDR1 DFQATT, CDR2 SNEGSKA (reference sequence). V shed 6 bases, J shed 9 bases, and the junction held 5 bases outside the gene matches. The CDR3 totals 13 residues. CDR3 region: CSAPGLAGLEQFF. DNA of the CDR3: TGCAGTGCGCCGGGACTAGCGGGACTTGAGCAGTTCTTC.

In its sample, this clonotype was seen many times. The V and J genes are TRBV6-1 and TRBJ2-3; D may be TRBD1 or TRBD2 (5 bases each). The V end lost 5 bases, the J end lost 0 bases, and 15 bases lay between the germline ends. CDR1 MNHNS and CDR2 SASEGT come from the germline V gene. This CDR3 has 16 amino acids. This chain's CDR3 is CASSLPGPPSTDTQYF. The CDR3 nucleotides read TGTGCCAGCAGTTTACCGGGACCCCCTAGCACAGATACGCAGTATTTT.

CDR3 sequence: CARGDSGESTDTQYF. The CDR3, as DNA: TGTGCCAGGGGGGACTCAGGGGAAAGCACAGATACGCAGTATTTT. This sequence joins TRBV19 and TRBJ2-3; either TRBD1 or TRBD2 may supply D (6 bases each). Germline assignment: CDR1 LNHDA and CDR2 SQIVND (reference sequence). The CDR3 consists of 15 residues. Trimming removed 9 bases at V and 0 bases at J, with 16 bases between. Filled out from reference TRBV19 and TRBJ2-3, the complete variable domain reads DGGITQSPKYLFRKEGQNVTLSCEQNLNHDAMYWYRQDPGQGLRLIYYSQIVNDFQKGDIAEGYSVSREKKESFPLTVTSAQKNPTAFYLCARGDSGESTDTQYFGPGTRLTVL.

This clonotype occurred a few times. V is TRBV6-5 and J is TRBJ2-7; the D gene is possibly TRBD1 (6 bases). Trimming took 0 bases from V and 3 from J, leaving 15 bases between them. This CDR3 is built from 16 residues. Germline assignment: CDR1 MNHEY and CDR2 SVGAGI. The CDR3 region has the DNA TGTGCCAGCAGTTACTCCCCCAGGGGCAGGAGCTACGAGCAGTACTTC. Translation: CASSYSPRGRSYEQYF.

This clonotype was seen more than once but under ten times. The chain combines TRBV6-2 or TRBV6-3 with TRBJ1-6; maybe TRBD1 (5 bases). V was trimmed by 0 bases and J by 12 bases, leaving 12 bases between them. Germline CDR1 and CDR2: MNHEY and SVGEGT. CDR3 size: 14 residues. CDR3 sequence: CASSYSAGFRPLHF. Here the CDR3 DNA reads TGTGCCAGCAGTTACTCCGCAGGGTTTCGACCCCTCCACTTT.

This clonotype came up many times. J is TRBJ2-7 and V is TRBV28; either TRBD1 or TRBD2 may fit D (6 bases each). The CDR3 runs to 17 residues. The V gene's germline CDR1 is MDHEN and CDR2 SYDVKM. Trimming shortened V by 5 bases and J by 2 bases, and 22 bases separated the two germline ends. The CDR3 nucleotides read TGTGCCAGCAGTCCGGACACCGGGACACGGGGGCCCTACGAGCAGTACTTC. It codes for CASSPDTGTRGPYEQYF. Full variable domain (missing parts from reference TRBV28 and TRBJ2-7): DVKVTQSSRYLVKRTGEKVFLECVQDMDHENMFWYRQDPGLGLRLIYFSYDVKMKEKGDIPEGYSVSREKKERFSLILESASTNQTSMYLCASSPDTGTRGPYEQYFGPGTRLTVT.

The V call is TRBV12-3 or TRBV12-4, the J call TRBJ1-3; the D is unclear. There are 13 residues in the CDR3. Trimming pared 7 bases from V and 9 bases from J, leaving 16 bases between. CDR3 residues: CASTPWTKATIYF. DNA of the CDR3: TGTGCCAGCACCCCATGGACCAAGGCCACCATATATTTT.

There are many counts of this clonotype. J is TRBJ2-1 and V is TRBV29-1; D is unclear. Trimming pared 1 base from V and 0 bases from J, leaving 10 bases between. This CDR3 is built from 15 residues. The germline V gene encodes CDR1 SQVTM and CDR2 ANQGSEA. CDR3 DNA sequence: TGCAGCGTTGAAGGATTGACTCTCTCCTACAATGAGCAGTTCTTC. This gives the protein CSVEGLTLSYNEQFF.